At least ten counts were recorded for the clone carrying this TCR beta chain. What it binds is not known. The sample originates from a study of post-analysis software for immune sequencing data. Across the study: Secondary progressive, relapsing-remitting and progressive-relapsing multiple sclerosis were among the included disease courses.

Per germline, CDR1 SGHRS and CDR2 YFSETQ. The CDR3 is made up of 13 amino acids. Trimming cost V 4 bases and J 1 base, with 8 bases left between them. Findings and caveats of the study: Compared with controls, patients had more of roughly five TRBV segments, including TRBV5-6, TRBV5-1 and TRBV20-1. Strong co-clustering by F measure linked samples that shared a preparation batch. Controls had significantly higher normalized Chao1 diversity than multiple sclerosis patients.

The library was made from cDNA and included unique molecular identifiers. In TCRdb, the PCR reads were re-called with MiXCR into one record per CDR3 protein. The data contain around 250,000 distinct CDR3 sequences, 30% to 45% of them seen just once; the ten biggest clones take up around 5%. The V gene is TRBV5-1, the J gene TRBJ2-5; no reliable D call. The sequence was collected from a girl aged 10 to 17 with multiple sclerosis. Sequences were obtained from blood. The DNA for the CDR3 is TGCGCCAGCAGCACCACCCCCCAAGAGACCCAGTACTTC. Its translation: CASSTTPQETQYF.